This TCR beta chain was captured by sequencing in a study of regulatory T cells in long-lasting Graves disease. Investigators prepared the TCR beta libraries by applying iRepertoire HTBI primers and Arm-PCR of CDR3 regions. A single record per CDR3 protein comes from TCRdb applying MiXCR to the multiplex PCR reads. This table holds roughly 400,000 distinct CDR3 sequences, approximately 16% found once. Study-level points and caveats: TRBV28, TRBJ1-2 and TRBJ2-5 were segments that persistent disease favored.

This clonotype was recorded at least ten times. Its antigen is still unknown. Losses at the gene ends were 7 bases for V and 3 bases for J; bases not matched to a gene: 7. Germline V gene data show CDR1 as SNHLY and CDR2 as FYNNEI. The CDR3 runs to 15 residues. Indicated time point: newly diagnosed GD, antithyroid drugs for less than 3 months. Scientists built the TCR library using RNA that was extracted from PBMCs. In Xi'an, China, an endocrinology department was the source of patients. This sample also belongs to another study, concerning T cells in Graves' hyperthyroidism and ophthalmopathy. From that second work: In the blood, most expanded thyroid clonotypes above 0.001 appeared as well.

The sample consisted of peripheral blood mononuclear cells (PBMCs), taken at new diagnosis, from a patient treated with antithyroid drugs. The rearrangement links TRBV2 to TRBJ2-2; 8 positions match TRBD2. The TCR sequence derives from a woman aged 35 to 49 with Graves disease. The CDR3 loop is CASKLTGGDTGELFF. The CDR3 region has the DNA TGTGCCAGCAAACTTACGGGAGGGGACACCGGGGAGCTGTTTTTT. Looking up the rest from reference TRBV2 and TRBJ2-2 gives the full variable domain: EPEVTQTPSHQVTQMGQEVILRCVPISNHLYFYWYRQILGQKVEFLVSFYNNEISEKSEIFDDQFSVERPDGSNFTLKIRSTKLEDSAMYFCASKLTGGDTGELFFGEGSRLTVL.